These T cell receptor beta chains were read from a single sample in a study of CD8+ T cells in alopecia areata. Profiling relied on immunoSEQ multiplex PCR, and the TCRdb table lists in-frame clones only, not all of them. The repertoire holds 150,000 to 200,000 clones, approximately 60% seen once, with 14% in the top ten. This specimen consisted of CD4+ T cells sorted from blood, obtained at week 24, from a patient treated with tofacitinib. The receptor source for this set is a human donor with alopecia areata. Each CDR3 is given with its conserved first and last residue. D genes are given only for firm matches. The size entry is marked missing in some rows and otherwise reads once, few, many or a size class.

V	J	size	length	D	DNA	CDR3
TRBV6-5	TRBJ2-3	NA	14	TRBD2	TGTGCCAGCAGTACCGCGGGGGGCACAGATACGCAGTATTTT	CASSTAGGTDTQYF
TRBV5-1	TRBJ1-1	few	14	TRBD1	TGCGCCAGCACCACTGACAGGGTGCACACTGAAGCTTTCTTT	CASTTDRVHTEAFF
TRBV30	TRBJ2-5	NA	12	NA	TGTGCCTGGAAGCGGGTCGGGGAGACCCAGTACTTC	CAWKRVGETQYF
TRBV7-9	TRBJ2-5	few	15	NA	TGTGCCAGCAGCTTAGGACCCGTTGGGCGGGAGACCCAGTACTTC	CASSLGPVGRETQYF
TRBV5-1	TRBJ2-5	NA	12	NA	TGCGCCAGCAGGCCAGGAGGGGAGACCCAGTACTTC	CASRPGGETQYF
TRBV6-6	TRBJ2-7	few	15	TRBD1	TGTGCCAGCAGTTCCCCCGGGACAGGGGTCTACGAGCAGTACTTC	CASSSPGTGVYEQYF
TRBV9	TRBJ2-2	NA	15	NA	TGTGCCAGCAGCGTTGACGGGGGAGGTGCCGGGGAGCTGTTTTTT	CASSVDGGGAGELFF
TRBV29-1	TRBJ1-2	NA	13	NA	TGCAGCGCCCCCGACGGAGGCCCCGCGGGCTACACCTTC	CSAPDGGPAGYTF
TRBV29-1	TRBJ1-1	NA	14	NA	TGCAGCGTTGAACACATCCTGGAGGACACTGAAGCTTTCTTT	CSVEHILEDTEAFF
TRBV30	TRBJ1-1	NA	16	NA	TGTGCCTGGAGTGTGGGACCGGGACAAGCGAACACTGAAGCTTTCTTT	CAWSVGPGQANTEAFF
TRBV4-2	TRBJ2-5	few	18	NA	TGTGCCAGCAGCCAAGATCTTTCGGGGGGCAGGTACCAAGAGACCCAGTACTTC	CASSQDLSGGRYQETQYF
TRBV10-3	TRBJ2-7	NA	11	NA	TGTGCCTCTCAGGGGATCTACGAGCAGTACTTC	CASQGIYEQYF
TRBV29-1	TRBJ2-1	NA	14	TRBD2	TGCAGCGTTGGGTTGCTTGGGAGGGCCAATGAGCAGTTCTTC	CSVGLLGRANEQFF
TRBV5-4	TRBJ2-5	NA	15	TRBD1	TGTGCCAGCAGCCCAAGGACAGGCAATACGGAGACCCAGTACTTC	CASSPRTGNTETQYF
TRBV23-1	TRBJ2-1	NA	17	NA	TGCGCCAGCAGTCAATCCGGGGGGCAGGGGGACTACAATGAGCAGTTCTTC	CASSQSGGQGDYNEQFF
TRBV6-1	TRBJ1-2	NA	13	NA	TGTGCCAGCGCCCTCCTAGGGGGTAGGGGCTACACCTTC	CASALLGGRGYTF
TRBV28	TRBJ2-3	NA	15	NA	TGTGCCAGCAGTTCCCCACGGGCCGGCACAGATACGCAGTATTTT	CASSSPRAGTDTQYF
TRBV19	TRBJ2-1	NA	13	NA	TGTGCCACCAGGACAAGTAGCGGCAATGAGCAGTTCTTC	CATRTSSGNEQFF
TRBV2	TRBJ2-5	NA	13	NA	TGTGCCAGTACAAGGGAGCTACAAGAGACCCAGTACTTC	CASTRELQETQYF
TRBV4-2	TRBJ1-2	NA	16	TRBD1	TGTGCCAGCAGCCAAGTGGCCCAGGGGGCAGGTTTTGGCTACACCTTC	CASSQVAQGAGFGYTF
TRBV19	TRBJ2-2	few	11	NA	TGTGCCAGTGCGTGGGCCGGGGAGCTGTTTTTT	CASAWAGELFF
TRBV6-1	TRBJ1-2	NA	12	NA	TGTGCCAGCAGTGAAATAGGCTATGGCTACACCTTC	CASSEIGYGYTF
TRBV5-1	TRBJ1-2	NA	14	TRBD1	TGCGCCAGCAGCTTGGAGGGGGCGAACTATGGCTACACCTTC	CASSLEGANYGYTF
TRBV25-1	TRBJ1-2	NA	15	NA	TGTGCCAGCAGTGATCCGACAGGTCTTGGGTATGGCTACACCTTC	CASSDPTGLGYGYTF
TRBV5-4	TRBJ1-2	NA	14	NA	TGTGCCAGCAGCCCTCCGGGGGGAGGATATGGCTACACCTTC	CASSPPGGGYGYTF
TRBV7-8	TRBJ2-7	NA	14	TRBD1	TGTGCCAGCAGCTTTGGACAGGGGGCCGGCGAGCAGTACTTC	CASSFGQGAGEQYF
TRBV5-6	TRBJ1-6	NA	15	TRBD1	TGTGCCAGCAGGAAAGGACAGGGATATAATTCACCCCTCCACTTT	CASRKGQGYNSPLHF
TRBV6-5	TRBJ2-5	few	14	NA	TGTGCCAGCAGTGAAAACTCCGGGACAGAGACCCAGTACTTC	CASSENSGTETQYF
TRBV7-9	TRBJ1-2	NA	14	TRBD1	TGTGCCAGCGCTAGGACAGGGCCGTACTATGGCTACACCTTC	CASARTGPYYGYTF
TRBV14	TRBJ1-1	NA	16	TRBD1	TGTGCCAGCAGTCGAGTAACCGGGACAGGGAACACTGAAGCTTTCTTT	CASSRVTGTGNTEAFF
TRBV27	TRBJ1-4	few	14	TRBD1	TGTGCCAGCAGTCACGGGACAGGGGCTGAAAAACTGTTTTTT	CASSHGTGAEKLFF
TRBV28	TRBJ1-1	few	12	NA	TGTGCCAGCAGCTTAAGCAGGGTTGAAGCTTTCTTT	CASSLSRVEAFF
TRBV5-1	TRBJ2-6	NA	15	NA	TGCGCCAGCAGCCAAGGAGGCGGAGGGGCCAACGTCCTGACTTTC	CASSQGGGGANVLTF
TRBV15	TRBJ1-3	NA	14	TRBD1	TGTGCCACCAGGGACAGGGAGTTTGGAAACACCATATATTTT	CATRDREFGNTIYF
TRBV5-1	TRBJ2-5	NA	14	NA	TGCGCCAGCAGCACCGTAAACAGGGAAGAGACCCAGTACTTC	CASSTVNREETQYF
TRBV30	TRBJ2-7	NA	16	NA	TGTGCCTGGAGGTTGGCGTTAAGTCCGACCTCCTACGAGCAGTACTTC	CAWRLALSPTSYEQYF
TRBV7-9	TRBJ1-5	NA	15	TRBD1	TGTGCCAGCAGCCAGACAGGGGGAGTCCATCAGCCCCAGCATTTT	CASSQTGGVHQPQHF
TRBV4-1	TRBJ2-7	NA	14	NA	TGCGCCAGCAGCCCCCCACAGCGAGCCTACGAGCAGTACTTC	CASSPPQRAYEQYF
TRBV11-2	TRBJ1-2	NA	13	NA	TGTGCCAGCAGCTTAGAACAGTTCTATGGCTACACCTTC	CASSLEQFYGYTF
TRBV29-1	TRBJ1-5	NA	13	TRBD1	TGCAGCGTGGGGGACAGCGAGAATCAGCCCCAGCATTTT	CSVGDSENQPQHF
TRBV10-3	TRBJ2-3	NA	14	TRBD2	TGTGCCATCAGTATAGCGGGGGGGCCGAATACGCAGTATTTT	CAISIAGGPNTQYF
TRBV4-1	TRBJ1-2	NA	14	TRBD1	TGCGCCAGCACACGGGACAGGGGTAACTATGGCTACACCTTC	CASTRDRGNYGYTF
TRBV7-9	TRBJ2-7	NA	13	NA	TGTGCCAGCAGCGTTTCCGGCGCCTACGAGCAGTACTTC	CASSVSGAYEQYF
TRBV29-1	TRBJ1-2	NA	14	TRBD1	TGCAGCGCCCGAGGGACAGGGAGTTTCTATGGCTACACCTTC	CSARGTGSFYGYTF
TRBV29-1	TRBJ2-3	NA	15	NA	TGCAGCGTCCGCGGTGGGTCCTATCAGACAGATACGCAGTATTTT	CSVRGGSYQTDTQYF
TRBV30	TRBJ1-1	NA	13	NA	TGTGCCTGGAGTGTACAAGAGAACACTGAAGCTTTCTTT	CAWSVQENTEAFF
TRBV25-1	TRBJ2-4	NA	13	NA	TGTGCCAGCAGGGGGCAAGCCAAAAACATTCAGTACTTC	CASRGQAKNIQYF
TRBV29-1	TRBJ2-1	few	16	NA	TGCAGCGTTGGGAACCGGGGGCGAACCTCCTACAATGAGCAGTTCTTC	CSVGNRGRTSYNEQFF
TRBV30	TRBJ2-2	once	13	NA	TGTGCCTGGAGTTTGACAGCCACCGGGGAGCTGTTTTTT	CAWSLTATGELFF
TRBV11-2	TRBJ2-5	NA	16	TRBD2	TGTGCCAGCAGCTTAGGTGCGGGGGGAAACCAAGAGACCCAGTACTTC	CASSLGAGGNQETQYF
TRBV6-5	TRBJ1-2	few	15	NA	TGTGCCAGCAGTTACTCGGGCAGGGGAGGATATGGCTACACCTTC	CASSYSGRGGYGYTF
TRBV27	TRBJ2-4	NA	13	TRBD1	TGTGCCAGCAGGAGACAGGGAGAGGACATTCAGTACTTC	CASRRQGEDIQYF
TRBV29-1	TRBJ2-2	NA	14	NA	TGCAGCGTTGGAATGCGACAGAACACCGGGGAGCTGTTTTTT	CSVGMRQNTGELFF